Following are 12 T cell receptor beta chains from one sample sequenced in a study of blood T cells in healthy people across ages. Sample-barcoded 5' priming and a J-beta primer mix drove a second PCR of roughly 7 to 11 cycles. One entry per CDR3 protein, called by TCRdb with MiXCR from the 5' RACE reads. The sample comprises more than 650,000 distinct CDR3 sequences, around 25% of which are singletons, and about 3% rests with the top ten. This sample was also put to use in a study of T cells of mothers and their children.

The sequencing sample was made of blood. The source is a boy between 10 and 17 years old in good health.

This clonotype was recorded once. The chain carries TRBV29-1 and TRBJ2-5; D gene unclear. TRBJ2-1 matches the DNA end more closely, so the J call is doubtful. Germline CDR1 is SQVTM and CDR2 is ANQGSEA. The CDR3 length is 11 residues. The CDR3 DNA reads TGCAGCGTTGAAGGACCCGCGGAGCAGTTCTTC. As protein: CSVEGPAEQFF.

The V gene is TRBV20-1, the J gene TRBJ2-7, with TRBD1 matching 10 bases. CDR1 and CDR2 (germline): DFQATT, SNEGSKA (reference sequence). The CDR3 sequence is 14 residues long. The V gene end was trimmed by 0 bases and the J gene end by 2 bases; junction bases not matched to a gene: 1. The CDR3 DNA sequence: TGCAGTGCTAGAGAGGGGACAGGGGCCTACGAGCAGTACTTC. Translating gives CSAREGTGAYEQYF.

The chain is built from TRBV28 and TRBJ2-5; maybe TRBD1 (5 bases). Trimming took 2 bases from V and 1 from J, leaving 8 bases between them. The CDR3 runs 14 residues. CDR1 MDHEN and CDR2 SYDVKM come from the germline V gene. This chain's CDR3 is CASSLRTLQETQYF. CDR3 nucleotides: TGTGCCAGCAGTTTACGGACACTCCAAGAGACCCAGTACTTC.

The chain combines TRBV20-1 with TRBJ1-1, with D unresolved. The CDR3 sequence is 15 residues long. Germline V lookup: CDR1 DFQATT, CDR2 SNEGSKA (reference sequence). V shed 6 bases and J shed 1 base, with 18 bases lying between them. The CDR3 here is CSAKRALGSNTEAFF. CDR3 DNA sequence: TGCAGTGCAAAGCGGGCCCTAGGGTCGAACACTGAAGCTTTCTTT.

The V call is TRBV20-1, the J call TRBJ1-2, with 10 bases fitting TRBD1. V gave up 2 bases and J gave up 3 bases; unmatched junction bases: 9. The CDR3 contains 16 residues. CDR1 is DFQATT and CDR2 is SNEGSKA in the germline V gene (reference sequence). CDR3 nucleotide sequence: TGCAGTGCTAGAAATGGGGGACAGGGGTTAGACTATGGCTACACCTTC. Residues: CSARNGGQGLDYGYTF.

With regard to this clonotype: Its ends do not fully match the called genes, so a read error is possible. The CDR3 loop reads CAGSRQETFYGYTF. The CDR3 bases are TGTGCCGGCAGCAGACAGGAGACCTTCTATGGCTACACCTTC. The rearrangement uses TRBV6-2 or TRBV6-3 and TRBJ1-2; D is perhaps TRBD1 (6 bases). Looked up from germline, CDR1 is MNHEY and CDR2 is SVGEGT. CDR3 length: 14 residues.

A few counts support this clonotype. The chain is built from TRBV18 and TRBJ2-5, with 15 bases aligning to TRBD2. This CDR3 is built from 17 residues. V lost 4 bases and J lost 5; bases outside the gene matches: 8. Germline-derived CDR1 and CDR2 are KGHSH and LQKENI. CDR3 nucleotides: TGTGCCAGCTCACTAAGGACTAGCGGGGGGGCCTTGGAGACCCAGTACTTC. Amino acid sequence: CASSLRTSGGALETQYF.

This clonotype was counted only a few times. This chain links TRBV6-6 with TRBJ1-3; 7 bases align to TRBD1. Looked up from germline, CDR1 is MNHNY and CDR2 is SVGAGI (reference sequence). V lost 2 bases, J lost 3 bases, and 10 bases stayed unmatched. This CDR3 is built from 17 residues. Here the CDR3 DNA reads TGTGCCAGCAGTTACCTCGGACAGGCGACTCGTGGAAACACCATATATTTT. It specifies CASSYLGQATRGNTIYF.

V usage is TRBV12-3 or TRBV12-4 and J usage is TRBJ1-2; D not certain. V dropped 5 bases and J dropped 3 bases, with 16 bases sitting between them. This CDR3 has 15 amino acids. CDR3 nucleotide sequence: TGTGCCAGCAGTCCCGGAAGGAGCAGCGACTATGGCTACACCTTC. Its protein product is CASSPGRSSDYGYTF.

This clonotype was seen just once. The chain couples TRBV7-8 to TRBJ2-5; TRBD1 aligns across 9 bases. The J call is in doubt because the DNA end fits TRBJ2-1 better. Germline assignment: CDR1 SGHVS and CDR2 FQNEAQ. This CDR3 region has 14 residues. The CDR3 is CASSPDRGKNEQFF. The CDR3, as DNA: TGTGCCAGCAGCCCAGACAGGGGGAAAAATGAGCAGTTCTTC.

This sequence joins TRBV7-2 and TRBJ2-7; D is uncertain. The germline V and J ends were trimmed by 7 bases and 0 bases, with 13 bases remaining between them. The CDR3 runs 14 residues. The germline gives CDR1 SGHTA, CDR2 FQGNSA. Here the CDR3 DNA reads TGTGCCAGCAAGGAGAAGCGCAACTCCTACGAGCAGTACTTC. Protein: CASKEKRNSYEQYF.

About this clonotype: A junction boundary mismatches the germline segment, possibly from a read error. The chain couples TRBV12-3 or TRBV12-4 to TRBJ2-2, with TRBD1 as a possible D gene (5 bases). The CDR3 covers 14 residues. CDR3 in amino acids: CASTLSRVSGELFF. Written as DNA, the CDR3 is TGTGCCAGCACTTTATCCAGGGTTTCCGGGGAGCTGTTTTTT.